These T cell receptor beta chains were read from a single sample in a study of blood T cell repertoires in COVID-19. Only in-frame clones appear in the TCRdb table, and some are missing; sequencing was by immunoSEQ multiplex PCR. The sample has around 300,000 clones, just over 85% seen once. Material: peripheral blood. These receptors were obtained from a woman younger than 45 with active or convalescent COVID-19. Each CDR3 is given with its conserved first and last residue. The D gene is left open where the match is weak. Only part of the rows carry a size: once, few, many, or a class if the clone is expanded.

V,size,D,J,length,DNA,CDR3
TRBV5-1,.,.,TRBJ2-5,14,TGCGCCAGCAGCTTGGTACTAGACGGAGAGACCCAGTACTTC,CASSLVLDGETQYF
TRBV10-1,.,TRBD1,TRBJ2-1,14,TGCGCCAGCAGCGACCGGGACAGCCTTAGGGAGCAGTTCTTC,CASSDRDSLREQFF
TRBV29-1,.,TRBD1,TRBJ2-4,13,TGCAGCGTTGGGACAGGGGTGGCGAACATTCAGTACTTC,CSVGTGVANIQYF
TRBV28,.,TRBD2,TRBJ2-5,15,TGTGCCAGCAGTTTAATTGGGGGGGTCCGAGAGACCCAGTACTTC,CASSLIGGVRETQYF
TRBV30,.,.,TRBJ1-1,14,TGTGCCTGGAGTGTGTCACAGGGAACCACTGAAGCTTTCTTT,CAWSVSQGTTEAFF
TRBV13,.,.,TRBJ2-7,14,TGTGCCAGCAGCTTAGAACTTACCACCTACGAGCAGTACTTC,CASSLELTTYEQYF
TRBV30,.,TRBD1,TRBJ1-1,13,TGTGCCTCAAGACAGGGGTGGAACACTGAAGCTTTCTTT,CASRQGWNTEAFF
TRBV19,once,.,TRBJ1-6,20,TGTGCCAGTAAGATAACAGGACCTCTGACCTTGCAAAGGGGGAATTCACCCCTCCACTTT,CASKITGPLTLQRGNSPLHF
TRBV10-3,few,.,TRBJ1-3,15,TGTGCCATCAGTGAGTCCCTCTTCTCTGGAAACACCATATATTTT,CAISESLFSGNTIYF
TRBV4-3,once,.,TRBJ1-2,16,TGCGCCAGCAGCCAAGATCAAGGGCAGGGGAGCTATGGCTACACCTTC,CASSQDQGQGSYGYTF
TRBV5-1,.,.,TRBJ1-3,14,TGCGCCAGCAGCGGGACGGGGGCTGGAAACACCATATATTTT,CASSGTGAGNTIYF
TRBV6-5,.,TRBD1,TRBJ1-2,13,TGTGCCAGCAGTCTACAGGGGATTGATGGCTACACCTTC,CASSLQGIDGYTF
TRBV4-2,.,.,TRBJ1-5,15,TGTGCCAGCAGCCAAGTTGGGGGAGGGCATCAGCCCCAGCATTTT,CASSQVGGGHQPQHF
TRBV21-1,once,.,TRBJ1-2,15,.,CASSKAYSCNYGYTF
TRBV9,.,TRBD1,TRBJ1-1,15,TGTGCCAGCAGCCTCACAGGGGGTGTAAACACTGAAGCTTTCTTT,CASSLTGGVNTEAFF
TRBV7-2,.,.,TRBJ1-5,16,TGTGCCAGCAGCCCGGTGGGGGGTCACGGCAATCAGCCCCAGCATTTT,CASSPVGGHGNQPQHF
TRBV29-1,.,.,TRBJ1-1,14,TGCAGCGTTGAAGTGCAGGGATCGAACACTGAAGCTTTCTTT,CSVEVQGSNTEAFF
TRBV10-1,.,.,TRBJ1-5,18,TGCGCCAGCAGGGCCCCCCCAGGGGTCGTCGACGGCAATCAGCCCCAGCATTTT,CASRAPPGVVDGNQPQHF
TRBV29-1,once,.,TRBJ1-2,12,TGCAGCGTTGGGGCGACAGACTATGGCTACACCTTC,CSVGATDYGYTF
TRBV10-3,.,.,TRBJ2-3,13,TGTGCCAGCCAAGGGGGTAGCACAGATACGCAGTATTTT,CASQGGSTDTQYF
TRBV9,.,.,TRBJ2-1,14,TGTGCCAGCAGCGTAGCCGGGGGAAGGAATGAGCAGTTCTTC,CASSVAGGRNEQFF
TRBV7-9,.,TRBD1,TRBJ1-4,15,TGTGCCAGCAGCTTAGGGGACAGGTCTGGTGAAAAACTGTTTTTT,CASSLGDRSGEKLFF
TRBV13,.,.,TRBJ2-7,13,TGTGCCAGCAGCCCCGCGGCATGGGACGAGCAGTACTTC,CASSPAAWDEQYF
TRBV2,.,TRBD1,TRBJ2-4,15,TGTGCCAGCAGTCAGGACAGGGCGATCGTATACATTCAGTACTTC,CASSQDRAIVYIQYF
TRBV6-5,.,TRBD1,TRBJ2-7,15,TGTGCCAGCAGTTCGCCCGGGACAGCCGCCTACGAGCAGTACTTC,CASSSPGTAAYEQYF
TRBV7-9,many,.,TRBJ2-3,15,TGTGCCAGCACCCGGGGGTACGACAGGGCAGATACGCAGTATTTT,CASTRGYDRADTQYF
TRBV28,once,TRBD1,TRBJ1-5,17,TGTGCCAGCAGTTTATCAATGACAGGGTTTAGCAATCAGCCCCAGCATTTT,CASSLSMTGFSNQPQHF
TRBV28,.,TRBD1,TRBJ2-7,15,TGTGCCAGCAGTTTTGGGGACAGGGGCACCTACGAGCAGTACTTC,CASSFGDRGTYEQYF
TRBV27,.,TRBD1,TRBJ1-2,13,TGTGCCAGCAGTCCAAACAGGGGTTATGGCTACACCTTC,CASSPNRGYGYTF
TRBV5-1,.,.,TRBJ1-2,16,TGCGCCAGCAGCCGTATCACAGGGCAGTTAAGCTATGGCTACACCTTC,CASSRITGQLSYGYTF
TRBV7-2,.,TRBD1,TRBJ1-1,16,TGTGCCAGCAGCCCGCAGGGGGCTATGGTGAACACTGAAGCTTTCTTT,CASSPQGAMVNTEAFF
TRBV9,.,.,TRBJ2-7,15,TGTGCCAGCAGCGTCTACAGGTGGGACTCCTACGAGCAGTACTTC,CASSVYRWDSYEQYF
TRBV29-1,.,.,TRBJ1-1,11,TGCAGCGCCCGGGGAGACACTGAAGCTTTCTTT,CSARGDTEAFF
TRBV21-1,once,.,TRBJ2-1,16,TGTGCCAGCAGCAATCTAGCGGGGGGGCCTTGGAATGAGCAGTTCTTC,CASSNLAGGPWNEQFF
TRBV5-6,.,TRBD1,TRBJ2-5,13,TGTGCCAGCAGCTCTGACAGGGCGGAGACCCAGTACTTC,CASSSDRAETQYF
TRBV4-2,once,TRBD1,TRBJ2-3,15,TGTGCCAGCAGCCAAGGACAGGGGTGGGCAGATACGCAGTATTTT,CASSQGQGWADTQYF
TRBV5-1,.,.,TRBJ1-2,17,TGCGCCAGCAGCTCGTTTATCGGAGGGGACGGTAGCTATGGCTACACCTTC,CASSSFIGGDGSYGYTF
TRBV6-2/TRBV6-3,.,TRBD2,TRBJ2-2,16,TGTGCCAGCAGTTGGAGCGGGGCCGCGAACACCGGGGAGCTGTTTTTT,CASSWSGAANTGELFF
TRBV19,once,.,TRBJ1-2,16,TGTGCCAGTACCCAAGCCTCCCAGGGGTTGAACTATGGCTACACCTTC,CASTQASQGLNYGYTF
TRBV24-1,few,.,TRBJ2-7,17,TGTGCCACCAGTGACCCCGCCCAGGGCCCTAACCCTCACGAGCAGTACTTC,CATSDPAQGPNPHEQYF
TRBV28,.,.,TRBJ2-3,14,TGTGCCAGCAGTTTAGGGGGGAGTCCAGATACGCAGTATTTT,CASSLGGSPDTQYF
TRBV5-6,.,TRBD2,TRBJ2-5,14,TGTGCCAGCAGCTTAGGACTAGCGCCAGAGACCCAGTACTTC,CASSLGLAPETQYF
TRBV19,.,.,TRBJ2-5,12,TGTGCCAGTAGTTCAAACCAAGAGACCCAGTACTTC,CASSSNQETQYF
TRBV9,.,TRBD1,TRBJ1-2,15,TGTGCCAGCACCCCTTCTGGGCAGGGGGCTTATGGCTACACCTTC,CASTPSGQGAYGYTF